A selection of T cell receptor beta chains follows, all from one sample in a study of OX40 agonist ivuxolimab in advanced cancers. Profiling relied on immunoSEQ multiplex PCR, and the TCRdb table lists in-frame clones only, not all of them. The sample lists tens of thousands of clones, roughly 80% occurring once. Sequences were derived from CD4+ or CD8+ T cells sorted from blood, sampled in a trial of the OX40 agonist ivuxolimab. The receptor set was obtained from an adult with an advanced solid tumor such as melanoma, head and neck, liver or kidney cancer. The CDR3 runs from the conserved cysteine through the conserved F or W. The order of the fields is clone size, D gene, J gene, V gene, CDR3 protein, CDR3 DNA. D genes are given only for firm matches. Size values are once, few and many counts, or a class for expanded clones, and some rows have none.

size: .
D: .
J: TRBJ1-1
V: TRBV9
CDR3: CASSVVGGGNTEAFF
DNA: TGTGCCAGCAGCGTAGTGGGGGGAGGGAACACTGAAGCTTTCTTT

size: .
D: .
J: TRBJ1-5
V: TRBV28
CDR3: CASSFVGGRRAQHF
DNA: TGTGCCAGCAGTTTCGTCGGGGGGCGGCGGGCCCAGCATTTT

size: .
D: .
J: TRBJ1-1
V: TRBV14
CDR3: CASSQETSNTEAFF
DNA: TGTGCCAGCAGCCAAGAGACATCGAACACTGAAGCTTTCTTT

size: .
D: .
J: TRBJ2-2
V: TRBV9
CDR3: CASSVKRHSANTGELFF
DNA: TGTGCCAGCAGCGTAAAAAGGCACTCTGCTAACACCGGGGAGCTGTTTTTT

size: .
D: TRBD1
J: TRBJ2-3
V: TRBV15
CDR3: CATSRDQEGAADTQYF
DNA: TGTGCCACCAGCAGAGATCAAGAGGGGGCCGCAGATACGCAGTATTTT

size: .
D: .
J: TRBJ2-3
V: TRBV6-4
CDR3: CASSDRGSTDTQYF
DNA: TGTGCCAGCAGTGATAGGGGAAGCACAGATACGCAGTATTTT

size: .
D: .
J: TRBJ1-1
V: TRBV9
CDR3: CASSVVAANTEAFF
DNA: TGTGCCAGCAGCGTAGTGGCGGCGAACACTGAAGCTTTCTTT

size: .
D: TRBD1
J: TRBJ1-4
V: TRBV9
CDR3: CASSTQGAREKLFF
DNA: TGTGCCAGCAGCACGCAGGGGGCACGTGAAAAACTGTTTTTT

size: .
D: TRBD2
J: TRBJ2-3
V: TRBV30
CDR3: CAWSESSGADTQYF
DNA: TGTGCCTGGAGTGAATCTAGCGGAGCAGATACGCAGTATTTT

size: .
D: .
J: TRBJ2-3
V: TRBV7-2
CDR3: CASSFRPTDTQYF
DNA: TGTGCCAGCAGCTTCAGACCCACAGATACGCAGTATTTT

size: .
D: .
J: TRBJ2-4
V: TRBV19
CDR3: CASSMTAKNIQYF
DNA: TGTGCCAGTAGTATGACGGCCAAAAACATTCAGTACTTC

size: few
D: .
J: TRBJ2-7
V: TRBV6-5
CDR3: CASSLMWGDEQYF
DNA: TGTGCCAGCAGTCTAATGTGGGGGGACGAGCAGTACTTC

size: .
D: .
J: TRBJ1-2
V: TRBV5-8
CDR3: CASLGQNYGYTF
DNA: TGTGCCAGCCTCGGACAGAACTATGGCTACACCTTC

size: .
D: TRBD2
J: TRBJ2-1
V: TRBV2
CDR3: CASSGLAGEVEQFF
DNA: TGTGCCAGCTCGGGACTAGCGGGAGAAGTGGAGCAGTTCTTC

size: .
D: .
J: TRBJ1-2
V: TRBV11-2
CDR3: CASTTAHDIPYGYTF
DNA: TGTGCCAGCACCACCGCTCATGACATTCCCTATGGCTACACCTTC

size: .
D: .
J: TRBJ1-2
V: TRBV15
CDR3: CATSRGLVGDNGYTF
DNA: TGTGCCACCAGCAGAGGTCTCGTCGGGGATAACGGCTACACCTTC

size: .
D: .
J: TRBJ1-5
V: TRBV30
CDR3: CAWATVNSNQPQHF
DNA: TGTGCCTGGGCGACAGTAAATAGCAATCAGCCCCAGCATTTT

size: .
D: .
J: TRBJ2-7
V: TRBV15
CDR3: CATSTQTGQNYEQYF
DNA: TGTGCCACCAGCACCCAAACCGGACAGAACTACGAGCAGTACTTC

size: .
D: TRBD2
J: TRBJ2-1
V: TRBV7-9
CDR3: CASSLDVVAGGGDEQFF
DNA: TGTGCCAGCAGCTTAGATGTAGTAGCGGGAGGGGGGGATGAGCAGTTCTTC

size: .
D: .
J: TRBJ2-1
V: TRBV13
CDR3: CASSLAGMSSYNEQFF
DNA: TGTGCCAGCAGCTTAGCGGGCATGAGCTCCTACAATGAGCAGTTCTTC

size: few
D: .
J: TRBJ2-7
V: TRBV6-1
CDR3: CASSEAAFGSSYEQYF
DNA: TGTGCCAGCAGTGAAGCGGCCTTCGGGAGCTCCTACGAGCAGTACTTC

size: once
D: .
J: TRBJ2-7
V: TRBV5-1
CDR3: CASSLVGGSYEQYF
DNA: TGCGCCAGCAGCTTGGTTGGCGGCTCCTACGAGCAGTACTTC

size: once
D: .
J: TRBJ2-7
V: TRBV2
CDR3: CAGVSGTLSGEQYF
DNA: TGTGCCGGTGTATCCGGGACCCTATCGGGCGAGCAGTACTTC

size: .
D: .
J: TRBJ1-3
V: TRBV30
CDR3: CAWNRDGNTIYF
DNA: TGTGCCTGGAACAGGGATGGAAACACCATATATTTT

size: once
D: .
J: TRBJ2-7
V: TRBV7-9
CDR3: CASSSLAQGEQYF
DNA: TGTGCCAGCAGCTCACTAGCCCAAGGCGAGCAGTACTTC